A single sample is the source of the 14 T cell receptor beta chains below, sequenced in a study of PD-1 blockade in classical Hodgkin lymphoma. Exposure to brentuximab vedotin varied, and each patient had relapsed following autologous stem cell transplantation. This table comes from immunoSEQ multiplex PCR, and its TCRdb copy is limited to in-frame clones, with some not included. The sample consists of roughly 81,000 clones, 80% to 95% of them appearing once. Sequences were derived from peripheral blood mononuclear cells (PBMCs), sampled before the second cycle of nivolumab. Receptor source: a human donor with classical Hodgkin lymphoma.

V gene TRBV30 combines with J gene TRBJ2-7; D not certain. CDR1 is GTSNPN and CDR2 is SVGIG in the germline V gene (reference sequence). V dropped 5 bases and J dropped 2 bases, with 7 bases sitting between them. The CDR3 extends over 11 amino acids. The CDR3 protein is CAWGHTYEQYF. In nucleotides, the CDR3 is TGTGCCTGGGGCCATACCTACGAGCAGTACTTC.

The V gene is TRBV9, the J gene TRBJ2-1; TRBD1 might be the D (6 bases). The CDR3 is 14 amino acids. Trimming shortened V by 0 bases and J by 4 bases, and 8 bases separated the two germline ends. Germline V CDR1 and CDR2: SGDLS, YYNGEE. Here the CDR3 reads CASSVVTGYNEQFF. The CDR3 DNA sequence: TGTGCCAGCAGCGTAGTGACAGGTTACAATGAGCAGTTCTTC.

In this sample, this clone turned up once. The chain combines TRBV28 with TRBJ2-1; no reliable D call. CDR3 size: 11 residues. Per germline, CDR1 MDHEN and CDR2 SYDVKM. Trimming stripped 6 bases from V and 10 bases from J, with 10 bases between. CDR3 sequence (DNA): TGTGCCAGCAGCCCCCTGCGGGAGCAGTTCTTC. Amino acid sequence: CASSPLREQFF. Based on the CDR3 plus reference TRBV28 and TRBJ2-1, the full variable domain is DVKVTQSSRYLVKRTGEKVFLECVQDMDHENMFWYRQDPGLGLRLIYFSYDVKMKEKGDIPEGYSVSREKKERFSLILESASTNQTSMYLCASSPLREQFFGPGTRLTVL.

With regard to this clone: One end of the junction is discordant with germline, which a read error may explain. The chain joins TRBV25-1 to TRBJ1-2, with 8 bases fitting TRBD1. There are 14 residues in the CDR3. Germline loops: CDR1 MGHDK, CDR2 SYGVNS. The CDR3 coding sequence is TGTGCCAGCAGTGAGCCGGACAGGGAAAATGGTTACACCTTC. The encoded protein is CASSEPDRENGYTF.

This rearrangement joins TRBV7-9 to TRBJ2-7, with D possibly called TRBD1 or TRBD2 (5 bases each). The CDR3 covers 14 residues. Germline assignment: CDR1 SEHNR and CDR2 FQNEAQ (reference sequence). Trimming shortened V by 1 base and J by 3 bases, and 10 bases separated the two germline ends. CDR3 sequence reads: CASSLVGTLYEQYF. The CDR3 DNA sequence: TGTGCCAGCAGCTTAGTCGGGACCCTCTACGAGCAGTACTTC.

This CDR3 reads CASSLALGQGGYEQYF. The CDR3 DNA reads as TGTGCCAGCAGTTTGGCCCTCGGACAGGGCGGCTACGAGCAGTACTTC. The J gene is TRBJ2-7, the V gene TRBV28; 8 bases agree with TRBD1. Germline CDR1 reads MDHEN; CDR2 reads SYDVKM. J gave up 3 bases and V 3 bases, and 10 bases lay outside the gene matches. The CDR3 runs 16 residues.

In this sample, this clone turned up once. This chain links TRBV9 with TRBJ2-7; D not resolved. Per germline, CDR1 SGDLS and CDR2 YYNGEE. The CDR3 loop spans 13 amino acids. Trimming removed 4 bases at V and 6 bases at J, with 14 bases between. The CDR3 is CASSSPPGREQYF. DNA for the CDR3: TGTGCCAGCAGCTCTCCCCCTGGACGCGAGCAGTACTTC.

The chain carries TRBV6-5 and TRBJ1-1, with D perhaps matching TRBD1 (6 bases). Germline CDR1 and CDR2: MNHEY and SVGAGI. The CDR3 extends over 15 amino acids. Deletions cut 2 bases from V and 4 bases from J, with 14 bases between. The CDR3 bases are TGTGCCAGCAGTTACCCCCGCAGGGGTTTCACTGAAGCTTTCTTT. This encodes CASSYPRRGFTEAFF.

The V call is TRBV28, the J call TRBJ2-1, with a weak D call TRBD2 (5 bases). V lost 2 bases, J lost 0 bases, and 14 bases lay in between. Germline V gene lookup returns CDR1 MDHEN and CDR2 SYDVKM. The CDR3 covers 17 residues. The CDR3 here is CASSLIAGLSSYNEQFF. CDR3 coding DNA: TGTGCCAGCAGTTTAATAGCCGGACTCAGCTCCTACAATGAGCAGTTCTTC.

The V and J genes are TRBV6-1 and TRBJ2-5; a possible D gene is TRBD2 (6 bases). The V and J ends lost 8 bases and 1 base respectively, with 11 bases between them. Per the germline V gene, CDR1 is MNHNS and CDR2 is SASEGT. CDR3 length: 13 residues. The CDR3 nucleotides read TGTGCCAGCGGAGGGGATACCCAAGAGACCCAGTACTTC. This codes for CASGGDTQETQYF.

The rearrangement joins TRBV2 to TRBJ2-7, with 11 positions matching TRBD1. Germline CDR1 SNHLY, CDR2 FYNNEI. The CDR3 has 13 amino acids. Trimming took 6 bases from V and 3 from J; bases not matched to a gene: 1. The CDR3: CASSGTGGYEQYF. CDR3 DNA sequence: TGTGCCAGCAGCGGGACAGGGGGCTACGAGCAGTACTTC.

The CDR3: CAWSLGAGNEQFF. The CDR3 bases are TGTGCCTGGAGTCTGGGGGCAGGAAATGAGCAGTTCTTC. The rearrangement joins TRBV30 to TRBJ2-1; perhaps TRBD1 as D (6 bases). Germline CDR1 GTSNPN, CDR2 SVGIG (reference sequence). The CDR3 runs to 13 residues. Trimming shortened V by 2 bases and J by 7 bases, and 12 bases separated the two germline ends.

This clone was observed a handful of times. The chain couples TRBV27 to TRBJ2-7; 8 bases agree with TRBD2. Germline CDR1 reads MNHEY; CDR2 reads SMNVEV (reference sequence). There are 15 residues in the CDR3. Trimming removed 4 bases from V and 4 bases from J; junction bases left unmatched: 9. In DNA form, the CDR3 reads TGTGCCAGCAGTTCAATAGCGGGAAAGGGTTACGAGCAGTACTTC. The encoded protein is CASSSIAGKGYEQYF.

V gene TRBV28 combines with J gene TRBJ1-2; 8 nucleotides line up with TRBD1. V lost 6 bases and J lost 7; bases outside the gene matches: 7. Germline values: CDR1 MDHEN, CDR2 SYDVKM. CDR3 size: 13 residues. CDR3 region: CASRDREVVGYTF. The DNA of the CDR3 is TGTGCCAGCAGGGACAGGGAAGTTGTTGGCTACACCTTC.